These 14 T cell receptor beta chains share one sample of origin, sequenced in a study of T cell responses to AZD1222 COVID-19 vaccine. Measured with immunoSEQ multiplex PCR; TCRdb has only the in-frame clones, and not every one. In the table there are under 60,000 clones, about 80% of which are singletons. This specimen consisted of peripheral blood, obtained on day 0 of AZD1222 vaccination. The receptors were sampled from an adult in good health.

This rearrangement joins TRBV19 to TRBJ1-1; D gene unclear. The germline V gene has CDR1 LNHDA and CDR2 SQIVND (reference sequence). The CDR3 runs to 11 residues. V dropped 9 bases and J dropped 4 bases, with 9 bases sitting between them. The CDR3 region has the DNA TGTGCCAGCTCTCAAGCCACTGAAGCTTTCTTT. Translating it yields CASSQATEAFF. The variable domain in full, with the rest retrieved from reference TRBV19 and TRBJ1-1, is DGGITQSPKYLFRKEGQNVTLSCEQNLNHDAMYWYRQDPGQGLRLIYYSQIVNDFQKGDIAEGYSVSREKKESFPLTVTSAQKNPTAFYLCASSQATEAFFGQGTRLTVV.

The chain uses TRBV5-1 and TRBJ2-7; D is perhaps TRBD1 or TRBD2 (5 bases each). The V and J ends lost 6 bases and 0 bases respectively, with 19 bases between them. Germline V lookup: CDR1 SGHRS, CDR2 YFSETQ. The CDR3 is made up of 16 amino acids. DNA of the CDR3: TGCGCCAGCAAATCGCCTGCGGCAGGGAGCTCCTACGAGCAGTACTTC. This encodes CASKSPAAGSSYEQYF. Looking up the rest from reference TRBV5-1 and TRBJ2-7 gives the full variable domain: KAGVTQTPRYLIKTRGQQVTLSCSPISGHRSVSWYQQTPGQGLQFLFEYFSETQRNKGNFPGRFSGRQFSNSRSEMNVSTLELGDSALYLCASKSPAAGSSYEQYFGPGTRLTVT.

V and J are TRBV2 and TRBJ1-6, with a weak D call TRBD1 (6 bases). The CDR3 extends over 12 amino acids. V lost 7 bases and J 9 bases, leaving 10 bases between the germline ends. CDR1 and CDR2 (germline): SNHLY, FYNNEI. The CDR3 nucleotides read TGTGCCAGCAACAGGGAATCTTCACCCCTCCACTTT. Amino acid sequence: CASNRESSPLHF.

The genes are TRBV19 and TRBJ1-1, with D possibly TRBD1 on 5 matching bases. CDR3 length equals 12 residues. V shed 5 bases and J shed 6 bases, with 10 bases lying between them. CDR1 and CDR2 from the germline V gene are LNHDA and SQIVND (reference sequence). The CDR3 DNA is TGTGCCAGTAGTCGACAGTTTTCTGAAGCTTTCTTT. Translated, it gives CASSRQFSEAFF.

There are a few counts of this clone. The chain's CDR3 is CATSRGVGFGQFF. The CDR3 nucleotides are TGTGCCACCAGCAGAGGGGTGGGGTTTGGTCAGTTCTTC. The rearrangement links TRBV15 to TRBJ2-1; D remains ambiguous. Germline V gives CDR1 LNHNV, CDR2 YYDKDF (reference sequence). The CDR3 has 13 amino acids. Between the trimmed V and J ends, which lost 1 base and 13 bases, there was a span of 14 bases.

CDR3 residues: CASSNPPGSRPQHF. The CDR3 DNA reads as TGTGCCAGTAGTAACCCTCCAGGGTCACGGCCCCAGCATTTT. The gene calls are TRBV19 and TRBJ1-5; D is perhaps TRBD1 (5 bases). The V gene's germline CDR1 is LNHDA and CDR2 SQIVND (reference sequence). The germline V and J ends were trimmed by 4 bases and 9 bases, with 16 bases remaining between them. The CDR3 runs to 14 residues.

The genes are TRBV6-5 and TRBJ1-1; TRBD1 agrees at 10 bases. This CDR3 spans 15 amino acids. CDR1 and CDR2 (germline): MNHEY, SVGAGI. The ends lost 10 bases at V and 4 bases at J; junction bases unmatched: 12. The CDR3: CATDRGRIRTTEAFF. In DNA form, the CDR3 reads TGTGCCACCGACAGGGGGCGGATACGCACCACTGAAGCTTTCTTT.

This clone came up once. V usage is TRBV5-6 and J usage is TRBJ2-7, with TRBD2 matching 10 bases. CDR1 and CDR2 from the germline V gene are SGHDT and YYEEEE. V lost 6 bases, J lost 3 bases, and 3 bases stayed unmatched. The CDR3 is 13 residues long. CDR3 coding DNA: TGTGCCAGCACCCGGACTAGCGGCTACGAGCAGTACTTC. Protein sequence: CASTRTSGYEQYF.

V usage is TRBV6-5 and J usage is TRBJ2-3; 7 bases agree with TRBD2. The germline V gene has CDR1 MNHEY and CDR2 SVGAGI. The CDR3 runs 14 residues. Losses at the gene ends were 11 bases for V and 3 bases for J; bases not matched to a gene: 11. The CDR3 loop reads CASDGGLGTDTQYF. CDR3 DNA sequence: TGTGCCTCGGACGGAGGACTAGGTACAGATACGCAGTATTTT.

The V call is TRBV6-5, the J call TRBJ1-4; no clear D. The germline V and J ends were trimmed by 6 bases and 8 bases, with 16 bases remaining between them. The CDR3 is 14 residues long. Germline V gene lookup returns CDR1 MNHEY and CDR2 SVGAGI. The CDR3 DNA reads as TGTGCCAGCAGCTCCGGCGGCTCGGGGGAAAAACTGTTTTTT. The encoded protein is CASSSGGSGEKLFF.

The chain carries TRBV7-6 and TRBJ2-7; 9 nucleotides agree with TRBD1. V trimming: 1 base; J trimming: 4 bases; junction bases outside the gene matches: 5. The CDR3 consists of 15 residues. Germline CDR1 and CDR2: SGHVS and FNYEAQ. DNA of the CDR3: TGTGCCAGCAGCTTAGGACAGGGGGGTTATTACGAGCAGTACTTC. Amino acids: CASSLGQGGYYEQYF.

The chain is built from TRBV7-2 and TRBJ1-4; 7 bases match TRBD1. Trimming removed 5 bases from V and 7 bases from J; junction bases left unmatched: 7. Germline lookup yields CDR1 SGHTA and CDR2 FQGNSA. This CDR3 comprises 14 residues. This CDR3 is CASSLNRGSEKLFF. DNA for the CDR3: TGTGCCAGCAGCCTAAACAGGGGATCTGAAAAACTGTTTTTT.

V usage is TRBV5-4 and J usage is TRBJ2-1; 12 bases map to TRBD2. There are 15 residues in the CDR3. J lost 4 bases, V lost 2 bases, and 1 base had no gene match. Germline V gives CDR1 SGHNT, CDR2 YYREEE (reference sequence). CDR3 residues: CASSLTSGGYNEQFF. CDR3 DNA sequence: TGTGCCAGCAGCTTAACTAGCGGGGGGTACAATGAGCAGTTCTTC.

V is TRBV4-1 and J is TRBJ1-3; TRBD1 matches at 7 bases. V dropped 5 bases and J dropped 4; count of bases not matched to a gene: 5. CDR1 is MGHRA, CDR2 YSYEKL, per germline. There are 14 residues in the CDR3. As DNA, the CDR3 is TGCGCCAGCAGCTTGACAGGGAAAGGAAACACCATATATTTT. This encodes CASSLTGKGNTIYF.